The clone carrying this T cell receptor beta chain was recorded at least ten times. Amplification by 5'RACE using constant-segment primers produced TCR alpha and TCR beta cDNA libraries that carried sample barcodes and UMIs. TCRdb ran MiXCR on the 5' RACE reads and lists one entry per CDR3 protein. The table has 120,000 to 150,000 distinct CDR3 sequences, about 5.5% seen once. The data are from a study of T-cell memory formation after mild COVID-19. This CDR3 is built from 14 residues. Per germline, CDR1 KGHDR and CDR2 SFDVKD. V was shortened by 7 bases and J by 5 bases, with 13 bases between the two germline ends.

This TCR was sampled from an adult woman who had mild COVID-19 (a few samples of this study predate the infection). Cell type and time point are not known. Sequencing used PBMCs or a T cell subset sorted from them (not recorded which). The V and J genes are TRBV24-1 and TRBJ2-2, with D perhaps TRBD1 or TRBD2 (5 bases each). CDR3 bases: TGTGCCACCAGCGAAGGGGACCTAACCGGGGAGCTGTTTTTT. Encoded protein: CATSEGDLTGELFF.